This TCR beta chain came from a study of T-cell memory formation after mild COVID-19. On the study more broadly: The two donors had largely donor-specific TCR clusters. General study results and limits: Clones that contracted from day 15 to 85 had balanced CD4/CD8; later expanders were CD4+ biased. Contracting CD8+ clones were enriched in EMRA, CD4+ mainly in CM and EM.

About this clonotype itself: Its antigen is unknown.

TCRdb reprocessed the 5' RACE reads via MiXCR and lists one record per CDR3 protein. The sample yields about 290,000 distinct CDR3 sequences, about a sixth seen once. V was cut by 2 bases and J by 0 bases, with 17 bases left in between. Germline assignment: CDR1 MNHEY and CDR2 SVGEGT. This CDR3 is 18 amino acids long. The sample taken for sequencing was PBMCs or a T cell subset sorted from them (not recorded which). The rearrangement joins TRBV6-2 or TRBV6-3 to TRBJ2-4; D perhaps matches TRBD2 (7 bases). The sequence was obtained from a man aged 18 to 30 who had mild COVID-19 (a few samples of this study predate the infection). Cell type and time point are not known. The CDR3 reads CASSYPQLGGPAKNIQYF. As DNA, the CDR3 is TGTGCCAGCAGTTACCCCCAGTTGGGGGGGCCAGCCAAAAACATTCAGTACTTC.